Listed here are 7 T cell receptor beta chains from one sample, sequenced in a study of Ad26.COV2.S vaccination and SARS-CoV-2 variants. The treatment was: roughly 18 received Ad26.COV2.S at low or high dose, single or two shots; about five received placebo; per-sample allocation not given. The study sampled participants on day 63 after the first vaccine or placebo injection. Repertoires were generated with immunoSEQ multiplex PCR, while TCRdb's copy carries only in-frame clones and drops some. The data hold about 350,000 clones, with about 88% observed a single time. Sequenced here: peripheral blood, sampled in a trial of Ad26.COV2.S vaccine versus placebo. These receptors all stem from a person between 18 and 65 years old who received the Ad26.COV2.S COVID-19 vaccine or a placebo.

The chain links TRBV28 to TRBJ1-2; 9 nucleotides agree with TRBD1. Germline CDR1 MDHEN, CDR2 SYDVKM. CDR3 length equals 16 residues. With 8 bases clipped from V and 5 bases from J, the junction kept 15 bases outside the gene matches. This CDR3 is CASHGEQGAFWYGYTF. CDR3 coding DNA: TGTGCCAGCCATGGAGAACAGGGGGCTTTTTGGTATGGCTACACCTTC.

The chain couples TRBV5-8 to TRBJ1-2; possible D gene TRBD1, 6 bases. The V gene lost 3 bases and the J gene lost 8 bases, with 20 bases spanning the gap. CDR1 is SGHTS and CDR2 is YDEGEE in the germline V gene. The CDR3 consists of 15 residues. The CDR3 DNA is TGTGCCAGCAGCTGGAGTGGGGGCCACAGGCCGGGCTACACCTTC. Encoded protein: CASSWSGGHRPGYTF.

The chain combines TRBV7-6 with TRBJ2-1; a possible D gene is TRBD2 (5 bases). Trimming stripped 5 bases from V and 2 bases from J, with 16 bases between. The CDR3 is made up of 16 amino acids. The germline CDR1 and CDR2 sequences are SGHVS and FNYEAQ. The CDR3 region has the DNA TGTGCCAGCAGCAGGAGGTATAGGGCAACCTACAATGAGCAGTTCTTC. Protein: CASSRRYRATYNEQFF. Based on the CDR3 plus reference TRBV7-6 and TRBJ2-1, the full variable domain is GAGVSQSPRYKVTKRGQDVALRCDPISGHVSLYWYRQALGQGPEFLTYFNYEAQQDKSGLPNDRFSAERPEGSISTLTIQRTEQRDSAMYRCASSRRYRATYNEQFFGPGTRLTVL.

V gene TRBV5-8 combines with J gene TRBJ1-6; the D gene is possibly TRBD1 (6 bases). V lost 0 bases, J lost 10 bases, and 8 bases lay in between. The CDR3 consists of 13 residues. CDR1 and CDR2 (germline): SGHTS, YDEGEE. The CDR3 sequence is CASSLGQGSPLHF. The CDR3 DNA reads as TGTGCCAGCAGCTTGGGGCAGGGGTCACCCCTCCACTTT. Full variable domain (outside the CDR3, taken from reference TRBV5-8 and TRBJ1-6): EAGVTQSPTHLIKTRGQQATLRCSPISGHTSVYWYQQALGLGLQFLLWYDEGEERNRGNFPPRFSGRQFPNYSSELNVNALELEDSALYLCASSLGQGSPLHFGNGTRLTVT.

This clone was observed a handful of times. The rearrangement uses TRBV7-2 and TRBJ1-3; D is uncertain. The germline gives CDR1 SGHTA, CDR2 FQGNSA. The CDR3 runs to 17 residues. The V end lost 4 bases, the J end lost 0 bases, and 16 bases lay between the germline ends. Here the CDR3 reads CASSSVTPTSSGNTIYF. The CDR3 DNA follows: TGTGCCAGCAGCTCGGTCACGCCGACGAGCTCTGGAAACACCATATATTTT.

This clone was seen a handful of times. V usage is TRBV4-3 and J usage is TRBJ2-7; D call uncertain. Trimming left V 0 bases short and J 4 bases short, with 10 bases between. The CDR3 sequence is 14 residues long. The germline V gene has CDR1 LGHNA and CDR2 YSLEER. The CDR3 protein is CASSQDLRWYEQYF. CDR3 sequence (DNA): TGCGCCAGCAGCCAAGATCTAAGGTGGTACGAGCAGTACTTC.

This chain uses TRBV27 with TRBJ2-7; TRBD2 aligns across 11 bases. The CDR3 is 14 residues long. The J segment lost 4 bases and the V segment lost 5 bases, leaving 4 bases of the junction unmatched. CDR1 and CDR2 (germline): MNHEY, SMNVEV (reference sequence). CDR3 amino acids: CASSPPSGRYEQYF. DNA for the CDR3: TGTGCCAGCAGTCCGCCTAGCGGGAGGTACGAGCAGTACTTC.